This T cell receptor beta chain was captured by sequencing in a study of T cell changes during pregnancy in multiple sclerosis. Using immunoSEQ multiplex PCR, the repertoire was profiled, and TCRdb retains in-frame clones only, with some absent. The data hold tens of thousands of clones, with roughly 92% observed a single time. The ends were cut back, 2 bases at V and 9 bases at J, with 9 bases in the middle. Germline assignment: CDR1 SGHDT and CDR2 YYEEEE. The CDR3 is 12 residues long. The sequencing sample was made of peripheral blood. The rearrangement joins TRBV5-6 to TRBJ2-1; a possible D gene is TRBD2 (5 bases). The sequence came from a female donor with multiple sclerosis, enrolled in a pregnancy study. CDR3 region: CASSFPSSEQFF. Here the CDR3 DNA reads TGTGCCAGCAGCTTCCCTAGCAGTGAGCAGTTCTTC. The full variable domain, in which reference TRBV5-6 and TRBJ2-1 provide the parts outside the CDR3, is DAGVTQSPTHLIKTRGQQVTLRCSPKSGHDTVSWYQQALGQGPQFIFQYYEEEERQRGNFPDRFSGHQFPNYSSELNVNALLLGDSALYLCASSFPSSEQFFGPGTRLTVL.